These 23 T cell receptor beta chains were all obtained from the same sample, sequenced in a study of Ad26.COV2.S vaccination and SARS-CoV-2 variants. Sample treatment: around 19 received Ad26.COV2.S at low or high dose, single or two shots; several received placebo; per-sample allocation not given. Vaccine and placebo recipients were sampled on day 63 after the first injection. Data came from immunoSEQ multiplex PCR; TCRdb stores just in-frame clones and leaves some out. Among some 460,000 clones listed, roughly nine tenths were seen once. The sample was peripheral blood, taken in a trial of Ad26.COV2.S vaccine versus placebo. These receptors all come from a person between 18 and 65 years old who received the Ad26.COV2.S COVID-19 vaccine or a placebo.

The CDR3 is CASSMGVNSYNEQFF. The CDR3 DNA sequence: TGTGCCAGCAGCATGGGGGTAAACTCCTACAATGAGCAGTTCTTC. The chain is built from TRBV7-6 and TRBJ2-1; D tentatively reads TRBD1 or TRBD2 (5 bases each). V was pared by 5 bases and J by 0 bases, with 11 bases between. From germline, CDR1 is SGHVS and CDR2 FNYEAQ. The CDR3 is 15 residues long.

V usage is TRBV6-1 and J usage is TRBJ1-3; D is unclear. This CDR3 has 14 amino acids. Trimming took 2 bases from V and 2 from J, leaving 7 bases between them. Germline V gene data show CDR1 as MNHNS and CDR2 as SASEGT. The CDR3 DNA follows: TGTGCCAGCAGTGAAATAGGGACTGGAAACACCATATATTTT. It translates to CASSEIGTGNTIYF.

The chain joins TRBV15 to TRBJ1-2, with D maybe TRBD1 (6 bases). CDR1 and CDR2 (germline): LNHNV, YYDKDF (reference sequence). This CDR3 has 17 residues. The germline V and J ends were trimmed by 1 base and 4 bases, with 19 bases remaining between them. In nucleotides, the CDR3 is TGTGCCACCAGCAGAGTACGAAACAGGGAAATGAGCTATGGCTACACCTTC. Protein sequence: CATSRVRNREMSYGYTF.

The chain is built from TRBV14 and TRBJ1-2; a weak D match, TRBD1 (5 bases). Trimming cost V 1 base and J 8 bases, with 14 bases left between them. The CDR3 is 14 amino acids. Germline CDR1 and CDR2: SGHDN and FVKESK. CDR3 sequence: CASSQAWRGGGYTF. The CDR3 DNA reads TGTGCCAGCAGCCAAGCCTGGAGGGGAGGAGGCTACACCTTC.

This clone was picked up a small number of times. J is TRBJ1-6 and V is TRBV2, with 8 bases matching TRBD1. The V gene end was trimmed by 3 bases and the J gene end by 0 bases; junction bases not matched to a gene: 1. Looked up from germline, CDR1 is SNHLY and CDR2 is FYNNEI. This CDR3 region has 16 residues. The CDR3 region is CASSDGTGSYNSPLHF. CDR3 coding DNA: TGTGCCAGCAGTGATGGGACAGGCTCCTATAATTCACCCCTCCACTTT. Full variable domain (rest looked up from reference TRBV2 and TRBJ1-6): EPEVTQTPSHQVTQMGQEVILRCVPISNHLYFYWYRQILGQKVEFLVSFYNNEISEKSEIFDDQFSVERPDGSNFTLKIRSTKLEDSAMYFCASSDGTGSYNSPLHFGNGTRLTVT.

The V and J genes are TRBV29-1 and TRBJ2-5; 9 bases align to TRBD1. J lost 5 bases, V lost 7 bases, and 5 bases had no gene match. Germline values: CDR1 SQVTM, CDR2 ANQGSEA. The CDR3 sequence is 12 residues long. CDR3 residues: CSATGGEETQYF. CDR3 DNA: TGCAGCGCTACAGGGGGCGAGGAGACCCAGTACTTC.

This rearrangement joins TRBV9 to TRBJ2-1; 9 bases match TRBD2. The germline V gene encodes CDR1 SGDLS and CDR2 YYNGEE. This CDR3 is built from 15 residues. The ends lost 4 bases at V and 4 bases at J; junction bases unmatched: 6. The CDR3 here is CASSSGLADYNEQFF. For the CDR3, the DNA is TGTGCCAGCAGCTCGGGACTAGCAGATTACAATGAGCAGTTCTTC.

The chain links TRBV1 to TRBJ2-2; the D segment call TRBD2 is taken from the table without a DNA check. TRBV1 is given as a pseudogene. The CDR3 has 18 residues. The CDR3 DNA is TGCACCAGCAGCCAAGATCCAGCGGGTGTCTCGAACACCGGGGAGCTGTTTTTT. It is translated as CTSSQDPAGVSNTGELFF.

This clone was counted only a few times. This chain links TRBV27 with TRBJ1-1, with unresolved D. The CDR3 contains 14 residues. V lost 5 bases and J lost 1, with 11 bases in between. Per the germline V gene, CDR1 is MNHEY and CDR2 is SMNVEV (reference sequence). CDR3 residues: CASSLRPSNTEAFF. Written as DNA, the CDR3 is TGTGCCAGCAGTCTGAGACCTTCGAACACTGAAGCTTTCTTT.

The CDR3 bases are TGCGCCAGCAGCCAAGTGGACGTAATTTCCTACAATGAGCAGTTCTTC. Its protein is CASSQVDVISYNEQFF. The gene calls are TRBV4-1 and TRBJ2-1; no clear D. CDR3 length: 16 residues. Trimming shortened V by 1 base and J by 1 base, and 11 bases separated the two germline ends. Looked up from germline, CDR1 is MGHRA and CDR2 is YSYEKL.

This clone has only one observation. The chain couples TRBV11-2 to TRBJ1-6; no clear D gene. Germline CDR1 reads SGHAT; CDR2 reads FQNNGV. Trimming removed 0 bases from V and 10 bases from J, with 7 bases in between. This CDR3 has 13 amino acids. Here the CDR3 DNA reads TGTGCCAGCAGCTTAGACGCGGGCTCACCCCTCCACTTT. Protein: CASSLDAGSPLHF.

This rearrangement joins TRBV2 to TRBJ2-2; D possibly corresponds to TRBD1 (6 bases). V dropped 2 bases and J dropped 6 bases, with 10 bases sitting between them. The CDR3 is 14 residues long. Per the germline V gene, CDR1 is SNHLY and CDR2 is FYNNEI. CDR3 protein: CASSERTGSGELFF. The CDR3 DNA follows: TGTGCCAGCAGTGAACGCACAGGGTCCGGGGAGCTGTTTTTT.

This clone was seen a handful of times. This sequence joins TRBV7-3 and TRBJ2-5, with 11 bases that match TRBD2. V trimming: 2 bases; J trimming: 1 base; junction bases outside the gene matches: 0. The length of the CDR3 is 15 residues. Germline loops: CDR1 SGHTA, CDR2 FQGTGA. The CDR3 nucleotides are TGTGCCAGCAGCTTACTAGCGGGGGGCCAAGAGACCCAGTACTTC. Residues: CASSLLAGGQETQYF.

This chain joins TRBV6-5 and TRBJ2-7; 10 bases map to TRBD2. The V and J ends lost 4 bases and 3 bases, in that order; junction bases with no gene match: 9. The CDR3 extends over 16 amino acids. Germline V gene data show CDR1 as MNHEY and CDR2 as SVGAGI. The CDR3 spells CASSLTRTSGVYEQYF. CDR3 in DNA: TGTGCCAGCAGTTTAACTAGGACTAGCGGAGTCTACGAGCAGTACTTC.

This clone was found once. This chain's CDR3 is CAISEIAGAIYNEQFF. CDR3 nucleotides: TGTGCCATCAGTGAGATAGCGGGGGCCATCTACAATGAGCAGTTCTTC. The chain uses TRBV10-3 and TRBJ2-1; TRBD2 aligns across 9 bases. The CDR3 extends over 16 amino acids. Germline assignment: CDR1 ENHRY and CDR2 SYGVKD. Trimming took 2 bases from V and 3 from J; bases not matched to a gene: 5.

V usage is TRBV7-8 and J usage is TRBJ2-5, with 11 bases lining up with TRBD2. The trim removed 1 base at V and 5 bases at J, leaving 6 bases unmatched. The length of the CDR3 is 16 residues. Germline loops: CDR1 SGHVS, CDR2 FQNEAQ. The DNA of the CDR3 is TGTGCCAGCAGCTTAGGAAGGGTAGCGGGAGGGGAGACCCAGTACTTC. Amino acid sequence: CASSLGRVAGGETQYF.

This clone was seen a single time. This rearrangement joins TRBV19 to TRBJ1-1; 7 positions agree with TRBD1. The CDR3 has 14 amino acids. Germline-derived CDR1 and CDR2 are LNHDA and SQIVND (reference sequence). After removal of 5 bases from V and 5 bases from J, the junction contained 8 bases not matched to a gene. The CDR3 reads CASSSRGRRTEAFF. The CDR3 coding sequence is TGTGCCAGTAGTTCGAGGGGGCGCAGGACTGAAGCTTTCTTT.

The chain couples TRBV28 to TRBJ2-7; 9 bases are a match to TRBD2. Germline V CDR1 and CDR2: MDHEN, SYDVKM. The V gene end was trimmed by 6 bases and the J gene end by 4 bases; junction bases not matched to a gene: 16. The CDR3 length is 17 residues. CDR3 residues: CASSPRPRLAVGYEQYF. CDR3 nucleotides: TGTGCCAGCAGCCCCCGGCCCCGACTAGCGGTGGGGTACGAGCAGTACTTC.

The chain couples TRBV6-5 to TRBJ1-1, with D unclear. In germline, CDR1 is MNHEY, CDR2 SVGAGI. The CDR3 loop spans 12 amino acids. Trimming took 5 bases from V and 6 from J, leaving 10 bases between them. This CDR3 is CASSRVDSEAFF. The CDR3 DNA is TGTGCCAGCAGTAGGGTCGACTCTGAAGCTTTCTTT.

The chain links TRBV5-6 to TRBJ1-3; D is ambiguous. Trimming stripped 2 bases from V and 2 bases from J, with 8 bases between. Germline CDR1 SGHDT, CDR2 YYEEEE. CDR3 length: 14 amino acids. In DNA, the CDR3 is TGTGCCAGCAGCTTCGGGCAGCCTGGAAACACCATATATTTT. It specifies CASSFGQPGNTIYF.

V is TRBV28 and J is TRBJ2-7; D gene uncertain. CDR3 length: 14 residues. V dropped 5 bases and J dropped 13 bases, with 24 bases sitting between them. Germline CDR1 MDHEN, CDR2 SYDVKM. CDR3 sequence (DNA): TGTGCCAGCAGTCTCCTCAGTAATGCTCCACAACTTTACTTC. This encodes CASSLLSNAPQLYF.

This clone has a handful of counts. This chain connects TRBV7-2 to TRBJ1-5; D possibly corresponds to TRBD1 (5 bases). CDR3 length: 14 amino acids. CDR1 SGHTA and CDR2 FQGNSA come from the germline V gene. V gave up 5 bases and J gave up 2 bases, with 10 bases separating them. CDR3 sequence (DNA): TGTGCCAGCAGCCCAGGGTTGGGCAATCAGCCCCAGCATTTT. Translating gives CASSPGLGNQPQHF.

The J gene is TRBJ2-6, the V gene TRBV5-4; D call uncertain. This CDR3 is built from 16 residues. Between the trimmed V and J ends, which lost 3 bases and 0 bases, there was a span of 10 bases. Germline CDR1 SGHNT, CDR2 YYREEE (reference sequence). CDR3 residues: CASSSDQSSGANVLTF. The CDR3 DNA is TGTGCCAGCAGCTCCGATCAATCCTCTGGGGCCAACGTCCTGACTTTC.